Presented here are 11 T cell receptor beta chains from one specimen sequenced in a study of memory CD4+ T cells and cytomegalovirus serostatus. Single viable CD3+CD4+CD8-CD45RO+ cells were sorted as the memory CD4+ T cells. The repertoire was sequenced with immunoSEQ multiplex PCR; TCRdb's copy has only in-frame clones and lacks some. The sample lists under 50,000 clones; roughly 74% were seen once. Sequenced: memory CD4+ T cells from blood. These receptors originate from an adult in good health and CMV-seropositive.

V is TRBV9 and J is TRBJ1-1; D gene uncertain. From germline, CDR1 is SGDLS and CDR2 YYNGEE. The CDR3 is made up of 13 amino acids. The V end lost 0 bases, the J end lost 3 bases, and 6 bases lay between the germline ends. CDR3 DNA: TGTGCCAGCAGCGTAGGCAAGGACACTGAAGCTTTCTTT. The encoded protein is CASSVGKDTEAFF.

V gene TRBV19 combines with J gene TRBJ2-7; tentatively, D is TRBD2 (5 bases). The germline gives CDR1 LNHDA, CDR2 SQIVND (reference sequence). V lost 4 bases and J 5 bases, leaving 15 bases between the germline ends. This CDR3 has 14 amino acids. Here the CDR3 reads CASSREGSSHEQYF. The CDR3 region has the DNA TGTGCCAGTAGTAGAGAGGGTTCGTCCCACGAGCAGTACTTC.

CDR3 DNA sequence: TGTGCCAGCAGGCAAGAGGCAGGGGCGCGGGGAGCTTTCTTT. Amino acid sequence: CASRQEAGARGAFF. The rearrangement links TRBV6-5 to TRBJ1-1; D may be TRBD1 (6 bases). In germline, CDR1 is MNHEY, CDR2 SVGAGI. CDR3 length: 14 amino acids. The V gene lost 6 bases and the J gene lost 10 bases, with 21 bases spanning the gap.

V gene TRBV10-2 combines with J gene TRBJ2-5; D may correspond to TRBD1 or TRBD2 (5 bases each). Germline CDR1 reads WSHSY; CDR2 reads SAAADI. The ends were cut back, 6 bases at V and 9 bases at J, with 17 bases in the middle. The CDR3 is 13 residues long. The CDR3 protein is CASSRGASEAQYF. CDR3 in DNA: TGCGCCAGCAGCCGAGGGGCATCCGAGGCCCAGTACTTC.

V usage is TRBV9 and J usage is TRBJ2-2, with D perhaps TRBD1 or TRBD2 (6 bases each). The CDR3 extends over 16 amino acids. Germline V gene lookup returns CDR1 SGDLS and CDR2 YYNGEE. With 4 bases removed from V and 6 bases from J, the gap between germline ends came to 19 bases. The DNA for the CDR3 is TGTGCCAGCAGCCAACTGGAGCCGGGGGCCCCCGGGGAGCTGTTTTTT. Translation gives CASSQLEPGAPGELFF.

The rearrangement joins TRBV6-5 to TRBJ1-2; 7 nucleotides line up with TRBD1. The CDR3 is made up of 14 amino acids. The junction had 13 bases not matched to a gene; V was cut back by 5 bases and J by 10 bases. Germline CDR1 MNHEY, CDR2 SVGAGI. The CDR3 DNA follows: TGTGCCAGCAGTCAGAACCGGGACAGTTTTTTCTACACCTTC. Its protein is CASSQNRDSFFYTF.

The chain is built from TRBV5-4 and TRBJ1-2; 11 bases are shared with TRBD1. J lost 2 bases, V lost 4 bases, and 10 bases had no gene match. Germline V gives CDR1 SGHNT, CDR2 YYREEE (reference sequence). The length of the CDR3 is 17 residues. Written as DNA, the CDR3 is TGTGCCAGCAGCAATCCGGGACAGGGGGGGGAAAACTATGGCTACACCTTC. The encoded protein is CASSNPGQGGENYGYTF.

V usage is TRBV19 and J usage is TRBJ2-3; D gene ambiguous. The CDR3 spans 12 residues. CDR1 LNHDA and CDR2 SQIVND come from the germline V gene (reference sequence). V lost 10 bases, J lost 1 base, and 9 bases lay in between. In DNA form, the CDR3 reads TGTGCCACTGGCATGGGCACAGATACGCAGTATTTT. Encoded protein: CATGMGTDTQYF. Full variable domain (rest looked up from reference TRBV19 and TRBJ2-3): DGGITQSPKYLFRKEGQNVTLSCEQNLNHDAMYWYRQDPGQGLRLIYYSQIVNDFQKGDIAEGYSVSREKKESFPLTVTSAQKNPTAFYLCATGMGTDTQYFGPGTRLTVL.

The count of this clone is one. The chain is built from TRBV11-2 and TRBJ2-7, with TRBD1 identical over 7 bases. The CDR3 has 12 residues. V gave up 4 bases and J gave up 4 bases; unmatched junction bases: 1. Germline V gives CDR1 SGHAT, CDR2 FQNNGV. The CDR3 DNA reads TGTGCCAGCAGCTCACAGGGGTACGAGCAGTACTTC. Protein: CASSSQGYEQYF.

A remark on this clone: Its ends do not fully match the called genes, so a read error is possible. The CDR3 here is CASSSLTYTGVERDF. The CDR3 bases are TGTGCCAGCAGCTCCCTTACATATACAGGGGTGGAAAGGGACTTC. J is TRBJ2-7 and V is TRBV11-2, with 7 bases aligning to TRBD1. The CDR3 spans 15 residues. The germline V gene encodes CDR1 SGHAT and CDR2 FQNNGV.

The J gene is TRBJ2-7, the V gene TRBV27; D uncertain. CDR3 length: 13 residues. Germline assignment: CDR1 MNHEY and CDR2 SMNVEV (reference sequence). V was clipped by 6 bases and J by 0 bases, with 9 bases between them. The CDR3 loop is CASSNRHSYEQYF. In nucleotides, the CDR3 is TGTGCCAGCAGCAACCGACACTCCTACGAGCAGTACTTC.